These 5 T cell receptor beta chains were all obtained from the same sample, sequenced in a study of blood T cell repertoires in COVID-19. Generated by immunoSEQ multiplex PCR, the TCRdb table keeps only in-frame clones and is missing some. The data hold 250,000 to 400,000 clones, with approximately 87% observed a single time. Sequenced material: peripheral blood. These receptors came from a woman in her twenties or thirties with COVID-19, enrolled during active disease.

The rearrangement joins TRBV19 to TRBJ2-7; 8 bases align to TRBD1. J gave up 3 bases and V 6 bases, and 10 bases lay outside the gene matches. The CDR3 is 15 amino acids. From germline, CDR1 is LNHDA and CDR2 SQIVND (reference sequence). CDR3 in DNA: TGTGCCAGTAGCTTAATCTTGGACAGGGTCTACGAGCAGTACTTC. Translating it yields CASSLILDRVYEQYF.

The CDR3 DNA follows: TGTGCCAGCAGTAATACCGGGACAAGGGGAACTGAAGCTTTCTTT. Its protein is CASSNTGTRGTEAFF. The chain links TRBV2 to TRBJ1-1; D perhaps matches TRBD1 (6 bases). The CDR3 runs to 15 residues. The germline CDR1 and CDR2 sequences are SNHLY and FYNNEI. Trimming stripped 5 bases from V and 5 bases from J, with 18 bases between.

The rearrangement uses TRBV6-5 and TRBJ2-1; D possibly corresponds to TRBD1 (5 bases). The CDR3 sequence is 14 residues long. The germline V gene has CDR1 MNHEY and CDR2 SVGAGI. The V end lost 6 bases, the J end lost 3 bases, and 12 bases lay between the germline ends. The CDR3 sequence: CASSGHGDYNEQFF. CDR3 sequence (DNA): TGTGCCAGCAGCGGACACGGAGACTACAATGAGCAGTTCTTC.

This chain uses TRBV7-3 with TRBJ1-1; D gene ambiguous. This CDR3 has 16 residues. Between the trimmed V and J ends, which lost 5 bases and 4 bases, there was a span of 20 bases. Germline V CDR1 and CDR2: SGHTA, FQGTGA. The CDR3 is CASSPAGIPSGTEAFF. In nucleotides, the CDR3 is TGTGCCAGCAGCCCCGCGGGCATACCCTCGGGCACTGAAGCTTTCTTT. Filled out from reference TRBV7-3 and TRBJ1-1, the complete variable domain reads GAGVSQTPSNKVTEKGKYVELRCDPISGHTALYWYRQSLGQGPEFLIYFQGTGAADDSGLPNDRFFAVRPEGSVSTLKIQRTERGDSAVYLCASSPAGIPSGTEAFFGQGTRLTVV.

The chain employs TRBV2 and TRBJ1-5, with 7 bases matching TRBD1. The CDR3 has 15 amino acids. The junction had 4 bases not matched to a gene; V was cut back by 5 bases and J by 0 bases. Germline CDR1 reads SNHLY; CDR2 reads FYNNEI. The CDR3 reads CASSPQGGSNQPQHF. In DNA form, the CDR3 reads TGTGCCAGCAGTCCCCAGGGGGGTAGCAATCAGCCCCAGCATTTT. The full variable domain, with the rest looked up from reference TRBV2 and TRBJ1-5, is EPEVTQTPSHQVTQMGQEVILRCVPISNHLYFYWYRQILGQKVEFLVSFYNNEISEKSEIFDDQFSVERPDGSNFTLKIRSTKLEDSAMYFCASSPQGGSNQPQHFGDGTRLSIL.